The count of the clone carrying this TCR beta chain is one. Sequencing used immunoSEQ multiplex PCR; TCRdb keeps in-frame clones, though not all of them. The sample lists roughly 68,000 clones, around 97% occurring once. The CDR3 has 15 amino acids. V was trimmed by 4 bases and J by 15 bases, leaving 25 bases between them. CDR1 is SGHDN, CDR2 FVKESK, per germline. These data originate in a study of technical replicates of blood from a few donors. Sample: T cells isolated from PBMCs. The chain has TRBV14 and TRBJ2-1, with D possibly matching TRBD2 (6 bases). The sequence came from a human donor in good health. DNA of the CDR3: TGTGCCAGCAGCCTCCAAGCGGGCGTTTATTCAACCTGGTTCTTC. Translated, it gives CASSLQAGVYSTWFF. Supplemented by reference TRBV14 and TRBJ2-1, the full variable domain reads EAGVTQFPSHSVIEKGQTVTLRCDPISGHDNLYWYRRVMGKEIKFLLHFVKESKQDESGMPNNRFLAERTGGTYSTLKVQPAELEDSGVYFCASSLQAGVYSTWFFGPGTRLTVL.